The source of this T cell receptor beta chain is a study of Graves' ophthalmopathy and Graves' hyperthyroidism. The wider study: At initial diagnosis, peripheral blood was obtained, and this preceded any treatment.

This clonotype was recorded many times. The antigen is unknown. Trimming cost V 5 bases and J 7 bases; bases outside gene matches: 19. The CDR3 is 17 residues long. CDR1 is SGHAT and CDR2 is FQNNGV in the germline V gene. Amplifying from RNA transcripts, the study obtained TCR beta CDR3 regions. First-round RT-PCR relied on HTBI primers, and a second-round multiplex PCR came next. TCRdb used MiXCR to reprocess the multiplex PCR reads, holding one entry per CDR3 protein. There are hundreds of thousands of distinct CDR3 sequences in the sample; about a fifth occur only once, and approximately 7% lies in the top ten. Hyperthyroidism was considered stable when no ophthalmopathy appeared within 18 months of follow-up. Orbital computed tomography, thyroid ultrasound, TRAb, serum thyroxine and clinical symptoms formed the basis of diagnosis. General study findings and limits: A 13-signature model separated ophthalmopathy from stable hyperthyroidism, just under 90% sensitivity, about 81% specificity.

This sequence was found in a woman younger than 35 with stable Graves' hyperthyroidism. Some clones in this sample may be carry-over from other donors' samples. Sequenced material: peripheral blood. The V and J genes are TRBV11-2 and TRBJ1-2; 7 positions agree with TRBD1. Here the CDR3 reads CASSPRQGKPLPSGYTF. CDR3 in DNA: TGTGCCAGCAGCCCTAGACAGGGAAAACCCCTTCCTAGTGGCTACACCTTC.